This T cell receptor beta chain was obtained from a study of patients and donors after allogeneic stem cell transplantation. Trimming removed 5 bases at V and 0 bases at J, with 10 bases between. The CDR3 length is 14 residues. Each CDR3 protein gets one entry after TCRdb re-called the RT-PCR reads with MiXCR. The sample has approximately 430,000 distinct CDR3 sequences, around 15% seen once. The clonotype comes from a human donor who was either an allogeneic HSCT recipient or a stem cell or donor lymphocyte infusion donor (not recorded which). It is not recorded whose cells these are; they may come from a transplant donor. J is TRBJ1-1 and V is TRBV12-3 or TRBV12-4; unclear D gene. Sequencing was performed on blood, either unsorted or a sorted T cell fraction (not recorded which). The CDR3, as DNA: TGTGCCAGCAGTCCCGTCAGGCTGAACACTGAAGCTTTCTTT. This encodes CASSPVRLNTEAFF.